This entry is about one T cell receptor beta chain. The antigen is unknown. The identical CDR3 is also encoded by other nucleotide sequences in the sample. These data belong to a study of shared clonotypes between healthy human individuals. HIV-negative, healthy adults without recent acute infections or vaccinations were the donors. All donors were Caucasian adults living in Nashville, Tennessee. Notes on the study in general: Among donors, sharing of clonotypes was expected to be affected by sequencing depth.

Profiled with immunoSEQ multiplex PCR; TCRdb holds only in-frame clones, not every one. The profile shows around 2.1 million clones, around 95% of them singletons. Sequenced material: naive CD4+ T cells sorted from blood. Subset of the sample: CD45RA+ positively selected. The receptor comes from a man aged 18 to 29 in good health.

The CDR3, as DNA: TGTGCCAGCAGTTATTGGGGGGGCACTGAAGCTTTCTTT. This codes for CASSYWGGTEAFF. The chain employs TRBV6-5 and TRBJ1-1; D might be TRBD1 (5 bases). From germline, CDR1 is MNHEY and CDR2 SVGAGI. V was shortened by 3 bases and J by 4 bases, with 9 bases between the two germline ends. The CDR3 has 13 amino acids.